Described below is a single T cell receptor beta chain sequence and its context. Its specificity is not known. This sample is drawn from a study of T cell repertoires in cytomegalovirus infection. Turning to the study itself: Selected CMV epitopes included recently identified HLA-C-restricted ones as well as well-studied HLA-B-restricted ones. Public signatures in TCR beta pointed to CMV infection and matching HLA type.

TCRdb passed the reads through MiXCR, listing each CDR3 protein once. The table has about 890,000 distinct CDR3 sequences, around 30% seen once. The input for sequencing was cultured CD8+ T cells from PBMCs, taken from culture after CMV antigen stimulation. The clonotype originates from a human donor in good health (CMV status not recorded). Some clones in this sample may be carry-over from other donors' samples.

CDR3 in DNA: TGTGCCAGCAGTGAAAACAGGGGGCATGCTGAAGCTTTCTTT. Protein sequence: CASSENRGHAEAFF. This rearrangement joins TRBV6-1 to TRBJ1-1; 9 nucleotides line up with TRBD1. The V segment lost 2 bases and the J segment 6 bases; nucleotides outside the gene matches: 4. This CDR3 contains 14 residues. Germline loops: CDR1 MNHNS, CDR2 SASEGT.